The 9 T cell receptor beta chains reported below all come from one sample, sequenced in a study of blood T cell repertoires in COVID-19. The method was immunoSEQ multiplex PCR; TCRdb's version includes in-frame clones alone and lacks a portion of them. The table lists around 93,000 clones, approximately 82% of them singletons. The specimen sequenced was peripheral blood. Source of these receptors: a man aged 60-69 years with acute or convalescent COVID-19.

This chain connects TRBV30 to TRBJ2-5, with TRBD1 matching over 9 bases. V gave up 1 base and J gave up 1 base; unmatched junction bases: 4. The length of the CDR3 is 15 residues. Germline CDR1 reads GTSNPN; CDR2 reads SVGIG (reference sequence). The DNA for the CDR3 is TGTGCCTGGAGTGGTTGGACAGGGGCCCAAGAGACCCAGTACTTC. Protein: CAWSGWTGAQETQYF.

This rearrangement joins TRBV2 to TRBJ1-2; no clear D gene. Germline V gene lookup returns CDR1 SNHLY and CDR2 FYNNEI. The ends were cut back, 7 bases at V and 3 bases at J, with 12 bases in the middle. The CDR3 consists of 13 residues. For the CDR3, the DNA is TGTGCCAGCATCCAATTGCGCGACTATGGCTACACCTTC. This encodes CASIQLRDYGYTF.

This clone came up once. This chain uses TRBV20-1 with TRBJ2-4; 7 bases agree with TRBD2. The CDR3 consists of 11 residues. Germline V gene lookup returns CDR1 DFQATT and CDR2 SNEGSKA (reference sequence). Trimming removed 5 bases from V and 12 bases from J; junction bases left unmatched: 7. The CDR3: CSAWGLLGQYF. DNA for the CDR3: TGCAGTGCTTGGGGACTACTCGGTCAGTACTTC.

The rearrangement joins TRBV7-8 to TRBJ1-5; D unresolved. This CDR3 has 15 residues. Between the trimmed V and J ends, which lost 4 bases and 2 bases, there was a span of 12 bases. Germline loops: CDR1 SGHVS, CDR2 FQNEAQ. The CDR3 here is CASSSRSSGNQPQHF. CDR3 bases: TGTGCCAGCAGCTCTCGGTCGTCTGGCAATCAGCCCCAGCATTTT. Full variable domain (outside the CDR3, taken from reference TRBV7-8 and TRBJ1-5): GAGVSQSPRYKVAKRGQDVALRCDPISGHVSLFWYQQALGQGPEFLTYFQNEAQLDKSGLPSDRFFAERPEGSVSTLKIQRTQQEDSAVYLCASSSRSSGNQPQHFGDGTRLSIL.

The J gene is TRBJ1-1, the V gene TRBV7-3; D possibly corresponds to TRBD1 (6 bases). This CDR3 region has 13 residues. CDR1 is SGHTA and CDR2 is FQGTGA in the germline V gene. The V end was cut by 6 bases, the J end by 4 bases, with 12 bases between. The DNA of the CDR3 is TGTGCCAGCAGGCAGGGGAAGAGCACTGAAGCTTTCTTT. This gives the protein CASRQGKSTEAFF.

The J gene is TRBJ1-2, the V gene TRBV19; 9 bases map to TRBD1. CDR1 and CDR2 (germline): LNHDA, SQIVND (reference sequence). The CDR3 loop spans 17 amino acids. V trimming: 10 bases; J trimming: 4 bases; junction bases outside the gene matches: 19. CDR3 nucleotide sequence: TGTGCCACCCTGCCTCCGGGACAGGGTGTCCCCTTCTATGGCTACACCTTC. As protein: CATLPPGQGVPFYGYTF.

J is TRBJ2-5 and V is TRBV27, with TRBD2 as a possible D gene (5 bases). Looked up from germline, CDR1 is MNHEY and CDR2 is SMNVEV (reference sequence). The CDR3 length is 14 residues. V lost 2 bases and J lost 1, with 8 bases in between. DNA of the CDR3: TGTGCCAGCAGTTTAGTAGGGAGCCAAGAGACCCAGTACTTC. Translating it yields CASSLVGSQETQYF.

This clone was seen a handful of times. J is TRBJ1-1 and V is TRBV7-2, with 7 bases lining up with TRBD1. The trim removed 5 bases at V and 11 bases at J, leaving 11 bases unmatched. This CDR3 is built from 13 residues. From germline, CDR1 is SGHTA and CDR2 FQGNSA. CDR3 coding DNA: TGTGCCAGCAGCGCCCATAGACAGGGACGCGCTTTCTTT. Translating gives CASSAHRQGRAFF.

This chain connects TRBV19 to TRBJ2-5, with D perhaps matching TRBD1 (6 bases). V lost 0 bases and J lost 5, with 13 bases in between. The CDR3 contains 15 residues. Germline lookup yields CDR1 LNHDA and CDR2 SQIVND (reference sequence). CDR3 nucleotide sequence: TGTGCCAGTAGTATAGATCTCGACAGGACTGAGACCCAGTACTTC. As protein: CASSIDLDRTETQYF.